The rows below give T cell receptor beta chains drawn from one sample of a study of T cells in Graves' hyperthyroidism and ophthalmopathy. In TCRdb, the multiplex PCR reads were re-called with MiXCR into one record per CDR3 protein. The sample lists approximately 400,000 distinct CDR3 sequences; more than 15% were seen once. Sequencing was performed on blood. The receptor source for this set is a woman younger than 30 with Graves' hyperthyroidism that later progressed to Graves' ophthalmopathy. The CDR3 runs from the conserved cysteine through the conserved F or W. The D gene is left open where the match is weak. Size tells how often a clone was seen (once, few, many) or the class of an expanded clone, and some rows leave it out.

TRBV6-1	NA	few	TRBJ1-2	CASSDPPGYYGYTF	TGTGCCAGCAGTGACCCCCCAGGGTACTATGGCTACACCTTC
TRBV27	TRBD1	many	TRBJ1-2	CASRSGQGGDGYTF	TGTGCCAGCAGGTCAGGACAGGGAGGGGATGGCTACACCTTC
TRBV4-1	TRBD1	NA	TRBJ2-3	CASSQVGAGGDTLYF	TGCGCCAGCAGCCAAGTCGGGGCAGGGGGAGATACGCTGTATTTT
TRBV20-1	NA	few	TRBJ2-7	CSASRRDTYEQYF	TGCAGTGCTAGCCGCCGGGACACCTACGAGCAGTACTTC
TRBV28	NA	NA	TRBJ2-1	CASSFTSGGSYNEQFF	TGTGCCAGCAGCTTTACCTCCGGGGGCTCCTACAATGAGCAGTTCTTC
TRBV13	TRBD1	NA	TRBJ2-4	CASSLAGTGSKNIQYF	TGTGCCAGCAGCTTAGCCGGGACAGGGTCCAAAAACATTCAGTACTTC
TRBV20-1	TRBD1	many	TRBJ1-2	CSGDRGRTGYGYTF	TGCAGTGGGGACAGGGGGCGCACGGGCTATGGCTACACCTTC
TRBV5-4	NA	few	TRBJ2-3	CASSLEVEGTQYF	TGTGCCAGCAGCTTGGAAGTGGAAGGTACGCAGTATTTT
TRBV7-3	NA	many	TRBJ2-7	CASSLREGVNEQYF	TGTGCCAGCAGCTTACGAGAGGGGGTGAACGAGCAGTACTTC
TRBV14	TRBD2	many	TRBJ2-1	CASSHGGSRDEQFF	TGTGCCAGCAGCCACGGGGGGAGCAGAGATGAGCAGTTCTTC
TRBV3-1	NA	many	TRBJ2-1	CASSQAISTNNEQFF	TGTGCCAGCAGCCAAGCAATCAGTACTAACAATGAGCAGTTCTTC
TRBV15	TRBD1	many	TRBJ1-4	CATSLGTGNEKLFF	TGTGCCACCAGTCTCGGGACAGGAAATGAAAAACTGTTTTTT
TRBV30	TRBD1	few	TRBJ1-5	CAWTPGQGASNQPQHF	TGTGCCTGGACTCCGGGACAGGGGGCAAGCAATCAGCCCCAGCATTTT
TRBV10-3	NA	NA	TRBJ2-3	CAISVSDGGPDFSTDTQYF	TGTGCCATCAGTGTCTCCGACGGGGGGCCCGACTTCTCCACAGATACGCAGTATTTT
TRBV16	NA	few	TRBJ1-1	CASSPDSGTEAFF	TGTGCCAGCAGCCCTGACTCCGGCACTGAAGCTTTCTTT
TRBV3-1	NA	many	TRBJ1-2	CASSHDSGGDNYGYTF	TGTGCCAGCAGTCACGACAGTGGGGGGGATAACTATGGCTACACCTTC
TRBV2	NA	many	TRBJ2-3	CASKATGVGTDTQYF	TGTGCCAGCAAAGCGACCGGAGTAGGCACAGATACGCAGTATTTT
TRBV7-2	NA	many	TRBJ2-7	CASSGEVGEQYF	TGTGCCAGCAGCGGAGAAGTGGGCGAGCAGTACTTC
TRBV20-1	NA	NA	TRBJ2-1	CSASRSDNEQFF	TGCAGTGCTAGTCGGTCAGACAATGAGCAGTTCTTC
TRBV18	NA	many	TRBJ2-4	CASSQPENIQYF	TGTGCCAGCTCACAACCCGAGAACATTCAGTACTTC
TRBV27	NA	once	TRBJ2-3	CASTRGHSTDTQYF	TGTGCCAGCACCAGGGGTCATAGCACAGATACGCAGTATTTT
TRBV6-5	TRBD2	NA	TRBJ2-7	CASSYSVLTSGSEKQYF	TGTGCCAGCAGTTACTCGGTCCTTACTAGCGGGAGTGAGAAGCAGTACTTC
TRBV28	TRBD1	many	TRBJ1-2	CASGPPGQGSRNYGYTF	TGTGCCAGCGGACCACCGGGACAGGGCTCCCGGAACTATGGCTACACCTTC
TRBV7-9	NA	medium-sized	TRBJ1-4	CASSPKGQGNKEKLFF	TGTGCCAGCAGCCCTAAAGGGCAGGGCAATAAAGAAAAACTGTTTTTT
TRBV15	NA	few	TRBJ2-7	CATSRESLFNEQYF	TGTGCCACCAGCAGAGAGTCCCTTTTCAATGAGCAGTACTTC
TRBV7-9	TRBD1	few	TRBJ2-7	CASSLNQGERDEQYF	TGTGCCAGCAGCTTAAATCAGGGGGAAAGGGACGAGCAGTACTTC
TRBV5-4	NA	NA	TRBJ1-1	CASSLDSRYREAFF	TGTGCCAGCAGCCTAGACAGTCGCTACCGTGAAGCTTTCTTT
TRBV19	NA	NA	TRBJ2-7	CASSIFWDFGEQYF	TGTGCCAGTAGTATATTCTGGGACTTCGGCGAGCAGTACTTC
TRBV11-3	TRBD2	NA	TRBJ2-1	CASSQAGGSHNEQFF	TGTGCCAGCAGCCAGGCGGGGGGGTCCCACAATGAGCAGTTCTTC
TRBV2	TRBD1	many	TRBJ1-2	CASSARPGTGPYGYTF	TGTGCCAGCAGTGCCCGTCCCGGGACAGGGCCCTATGGCTACACCTTC
TRBV12-3/TRBV12-4	TRBD2	many	TRBJ2-2	CASSSAGLGTGELFF	TGTGCCAGCAGTTCCGCGGGACTAGGGACCGGGGAGCTGTTTTTT
TRBV20-1	NA	many	TRBJ2-7	CSAVPTYEQYF	TGCAGTGCAGTACCAACTTACGAGCAGTACTTC
TRBV6-1	NA	NA	TRBJ2-1	CASSGGGGLEQFF	TGTGCCAGCAGTGGGGGAGGGGGGCTCGAGCAGTTCTTC
TRBV7-9	NA	NA	TRBJ2-1	CASSGPGNEQFF	TGTGCCAGCAGCGGCCCCGGGAATGAGCAGTTCTTC
TRBV2	NA	many	TRBJ2-1	CASSAIRGGGNEQFF	TGTGCCAGCAGCGCGATTAGGGGGGGAGGGAATGAGCAGTTCTTC
TRBV11-2	NA	many	TRBJ2-3	CASSFPGHGTDTQYF	TGTGCCAGCAGCTTCCCGGGACACGGCACAGATACGCAGTATTTT